The clone carrying this TCR beta chain was counted only a few times. Its antigen is not known. The data derive from a study of molecular identifiers for immune sequencing clone quantification. Background on the study: Four portions were sequenced after RNA from about 20,000 or 100,000 naive CD8 cells was split five ways in replicates. Study conclusions and caveats: Highly expanded clone sizes could be underestimated by identical TCR molecules that share a barcode.

Sorting was used to obtain naive CD8 T cells (CD8+CD4-CCR7+CD45RA+). CDR1 SNHLY and CDR2 FYNNEI come from the germline V gene. Trimming left V 10 bases short and J 0 bases short, with 27 bases between. This CDR3 is built from 18 residues. The bulk TCR libraries were made with methods described before and with listed TCR primers. Each CDR3 protein gets one entry after TCRdb re-called the PCR reads with MiXCR. The sample includes about 7,800 distinct CDR3 sequences, just under 35% of them seen just once. Sequenced: naive CD8+ T cells from blood, with Jurkat cell RNA spiked in. The subset was: FACS-sorted CD8+CD4-CCR7+CD45RA+ naive T cells. This TCR was sampled from a human donor in good health. Some libraries in this study had Jurkat cell RNA spiked in. This chain links TRBV2 with TRBJ1-1, with D perhaps TRBD1 (5 bases). The CDR3 DNA follows: TGTGCCACCCAGGAATTCGGGGGGTTGGGGAGAATGAACACTGAAGCTTTCTTT. Its protein product is CATQEFGGLGRMNTEAFF.